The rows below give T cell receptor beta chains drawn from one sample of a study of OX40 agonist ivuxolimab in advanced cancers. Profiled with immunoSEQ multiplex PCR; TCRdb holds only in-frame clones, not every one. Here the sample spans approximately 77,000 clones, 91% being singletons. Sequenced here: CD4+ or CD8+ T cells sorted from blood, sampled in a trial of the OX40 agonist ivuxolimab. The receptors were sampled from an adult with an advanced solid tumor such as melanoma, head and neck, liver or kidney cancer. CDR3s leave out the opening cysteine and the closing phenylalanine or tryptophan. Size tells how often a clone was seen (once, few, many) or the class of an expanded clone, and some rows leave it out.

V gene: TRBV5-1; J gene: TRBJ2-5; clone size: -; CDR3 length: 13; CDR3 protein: ASSLAGDKKETQY
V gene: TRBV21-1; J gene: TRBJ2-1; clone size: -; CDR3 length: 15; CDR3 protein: ASSNAHGTGIFHEQF
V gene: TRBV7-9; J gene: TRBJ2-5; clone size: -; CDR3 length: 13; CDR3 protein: ASSVAGVTGETQY
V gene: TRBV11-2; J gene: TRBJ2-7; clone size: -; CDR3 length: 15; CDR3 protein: ASTPRTGAGRDNEQY
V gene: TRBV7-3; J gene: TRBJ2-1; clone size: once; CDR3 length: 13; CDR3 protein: ASSSFPTTTNEQF
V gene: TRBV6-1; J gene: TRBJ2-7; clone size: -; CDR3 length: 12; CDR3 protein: ASSVQGDVYEQY
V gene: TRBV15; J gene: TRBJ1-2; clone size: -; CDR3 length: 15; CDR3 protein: ATSRDLDPAFNYGYT
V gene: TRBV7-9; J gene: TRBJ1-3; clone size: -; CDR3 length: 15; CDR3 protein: ASSLANRISSGNTIY
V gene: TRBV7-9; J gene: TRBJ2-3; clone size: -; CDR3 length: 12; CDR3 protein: ASSFRAVGDTQY
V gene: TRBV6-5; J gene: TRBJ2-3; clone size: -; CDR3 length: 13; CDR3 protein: ASSYSNGNGDTQY
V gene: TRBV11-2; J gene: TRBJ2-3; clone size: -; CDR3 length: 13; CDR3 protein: ASSFFGASTDTQY
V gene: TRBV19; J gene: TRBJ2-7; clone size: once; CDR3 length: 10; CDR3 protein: ASSKQGYEQY
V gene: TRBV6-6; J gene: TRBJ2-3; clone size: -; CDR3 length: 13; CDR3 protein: ASSYTSGRWNTQY
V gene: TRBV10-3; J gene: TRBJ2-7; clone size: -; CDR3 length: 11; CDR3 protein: AIGQGTVNEQY
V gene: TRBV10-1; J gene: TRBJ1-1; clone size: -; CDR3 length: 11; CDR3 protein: ASSESPSTEAF
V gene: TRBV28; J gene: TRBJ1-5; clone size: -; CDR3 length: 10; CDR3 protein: ASTGGGQPQH
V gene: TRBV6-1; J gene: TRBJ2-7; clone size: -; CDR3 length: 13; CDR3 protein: ASSEENSAAFEQY
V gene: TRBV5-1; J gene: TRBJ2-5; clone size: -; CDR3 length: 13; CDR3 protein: ASSLAPGAGETQY
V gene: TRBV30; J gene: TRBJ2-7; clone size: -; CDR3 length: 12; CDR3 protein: AWRGLAVGYEQY
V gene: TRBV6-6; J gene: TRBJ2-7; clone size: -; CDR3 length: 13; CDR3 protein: ASRLRTDITYEQY
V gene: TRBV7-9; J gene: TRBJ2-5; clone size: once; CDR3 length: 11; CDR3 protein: ASSVRGQETQY
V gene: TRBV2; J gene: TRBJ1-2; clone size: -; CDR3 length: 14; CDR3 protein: ASRGEGWDINYGYT
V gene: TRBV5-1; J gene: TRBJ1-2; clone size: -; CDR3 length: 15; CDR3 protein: ASSLSSGTGANYGYT
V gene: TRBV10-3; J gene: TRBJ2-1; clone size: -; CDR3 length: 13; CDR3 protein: AIRPGLAGVGEQF
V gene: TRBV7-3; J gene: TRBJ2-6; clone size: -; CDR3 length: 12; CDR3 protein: ASSFKSGANVLT
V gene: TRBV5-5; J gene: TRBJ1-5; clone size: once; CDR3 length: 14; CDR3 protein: ASSFGQSDGNQPQH
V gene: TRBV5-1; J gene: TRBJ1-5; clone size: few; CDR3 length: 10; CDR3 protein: ASSEPGMPQH
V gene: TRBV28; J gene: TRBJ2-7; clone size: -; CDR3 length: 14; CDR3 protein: ASSFLFRDTPYEQY
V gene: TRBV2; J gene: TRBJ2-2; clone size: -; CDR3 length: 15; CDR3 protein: ASSGGLAGPLTGELF
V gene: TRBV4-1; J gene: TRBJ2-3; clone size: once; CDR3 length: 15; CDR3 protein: ASSQSPGQGRTDTQY
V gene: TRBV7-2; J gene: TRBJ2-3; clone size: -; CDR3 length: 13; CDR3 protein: ASSPLAGEVSTQY
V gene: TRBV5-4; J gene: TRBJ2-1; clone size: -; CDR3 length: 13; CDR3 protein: ASSLVRRQDNEQF
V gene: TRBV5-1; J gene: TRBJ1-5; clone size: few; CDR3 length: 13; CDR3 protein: ASSSEGARRQPQH
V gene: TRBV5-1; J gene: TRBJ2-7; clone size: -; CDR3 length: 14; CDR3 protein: ASSAGGAESSYEQY
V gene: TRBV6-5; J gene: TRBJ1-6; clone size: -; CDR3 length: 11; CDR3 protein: ASRQANNSPLH
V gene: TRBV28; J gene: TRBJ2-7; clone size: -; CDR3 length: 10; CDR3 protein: ASSLQGYEQY